This T cell receptor (beta chain) was obtained from a study of immune evolution from preneoplasia to lung adenocarcinoma. TCRdb's table, derived via immunoSEQ multiplex PCR, lists solely in-frame clones and lacks some. Among about 5,000 clones listed, around 76% were seen once. The source of this sequence is a person between 65 and 80 years old with lung adenocarcinoma. Material: FFPE minimally invasive lung adenocarcinoma tissue.

The CDR3 DNA reads TGTGCCAGCAGTTACTCGGGGGGATTCGTGGAAAAACTGTTTTTT. Translation gives CASSYSGGFVEKLFF. The chain is built from TRBV6-5 and TRBJ1-4; possible D gene TRBD1, 5 bases. The length of the CDR3 is 15 residues. The V end was cut by 0 bases, the J end by 8 bases, with 13 bases between. In germline, CDR1 is MNHEY, CDR2 SVGAGI.